A selection of T cell receptor beta chains follows, all from one sample in a study of OX40 agonist ivuxolimab in advanced cancers. Method: immunoSEQ multiplex PCR; TCRdb's copy keeps in-frame clones and lacks some. The sample has 75,000 to 95,000 clones; around nine tenths are singletons. This specimen consisted of CD4+ or CD8+ T cells sorted from blood, obtained in a trial of the OX40 agonist ivuxolimab. These receptors were obtained from an adult with an advanced solid tumor such as melanoma, head and neck, liver or kidney cancer. CDR3s include the opening cysteine and the closing phenylalanine or tryptophan. D genes are given only for firm matches. Some rows mark clone size as missing; the rest say once, few, many or name a class of expanded clone.

v_call: TRBV28; j_call: TRBJ1-3; d_call: NA; clone_size: NA; cdr3_nt: TGTGCCAGCGGGGAATACGCCCCTGGAAACACCATATATTTT; cdr3_aa: CASGEYAPGNTIYF
v_call: TRBV5-4; j_call: TRBJ1-2; d_call: TRBD1; clone_size: NA; cdr3_nt: TGTGCCAGCAGCCCGGGACAGGGTGGGTATGGCTACACCTTC; cdr3_aa: CASSPGQGGYGYTF
v_call: TRBV7-2; j_call: TRBJ2-3; d_call: NA; clone_size: NA; cdr3_nt: TGTGCCAGCAGCAATCCCGTCACAGATACGCAGTATTTT; cdr3_aa: CASSNPVTDTQYF
v_call: TRBV18; j_call: TRBJ2-5; d_call: TRBD1; clone_size: once; cdr3_nt: TGTGCCAGCTCACCGGGGACAGGAGAAGAGACCCAGTACTTC; cdr3_aa: CASSPGTGEETQYF
v_call: TRBV5-1; j_call: TRBJ2-3; d_call: NA; clone_size: NA; cdr3_nt: TGCGCCAGCAGCTTGAGTGTGAGCACAGATACGCAGTATTTT; cdr3_aa: CASSLSVSTDTQYF
v_call: TRBV7-3; j_call: TRBJ1-1; d_call: NA; clone_size: NA; cdr3_nt: TGTGCCAGCAGCGCTTGCTATTGGCGAGCTTTCTTT; cdr3_aa: CASSACYWRAFF
v_call: TRBV7-8; j_call: TRBJ2-4; d_call: NA; clone_size: NA; cdr3_nt: TGTGCCAGCAGCTCCCCTCAAAGTGGAAACATTCAGTACTTC; cdr3_aa: CASSSPQSGNIQYF
v_call: TRBV5-1; j_call: TRBJ1-3; d_call: TRBD1; clone_size: once; cdr3_nt: TGCGCCAGCAGCACGGAACAGGGGCGCTCTGGAAACACCATATATTTT; cdr3_aa: CASSTEQGRSGNTIYF
v_call: TRBV4-2; j_call: TRBJ2-3; d_call: TRBD1; clone_size: NA; cdr3_nt: TGTGCCAGCAGGCCAGGGGGAAGCACAGATACGCAGTATTTT; cdr3_aa: CASRPGGSTDTQYF
v_call: TRBV14; j_call: TRBJ1-2; d_call: NA; clone_size: NA; cdr3_nt: TGTGCCAGCAGCCAGACGCGAGGGGGAGGCTACACCTTC; cdr3_aa: CASSQTRGGGYTF
v_call: TRBV7-2; j_call: TRBJ1-2; d_call: NA; clone_size: NA; cdr3_nt: TGTGCCAGCAGCTCTGAACGAAACTATGGCTACACCTTC; cdr3_aa: CASSSERNYGYTF
v_call: TRBV4-3; j_call: TRBJ1-6; d_call: NA; clone_size: NA; cdr3_nt: TGCGCCAGCAGCCTCGGAGGGGCAACACCCCTCCACTTT; cdr3_aa: CASSLGGATPLHF
v_call: TRBV19; j_call: TRBJ2-6; d_call: NA; clone_size: NA; cdr3_nt: TGTGCCAGTAGTAAGACGCTTCTCGGGGCCAACGTCCTGACTTTC; cdr3_aa: CASSKTLLGANVLTF
v_call: TRBV7-6; j_call: TRBJ2-1; d_call: NA; clone_size: NA; cdr3_nt: TGTGCCAGCAGCCCCTTAGGGGGAAATGAGCAGTTCTTC; cdr3_aa: CASSPLGGNEQFF
v_call: TRBV18; j_call: TRBJ1-5; d_call: TRBD1; clone_size: NA; cdr3_nt: TGTGCCAGCTCACCGCAGGGGGCCCTTCCCAATCAGCCCCAGCATTTT; cdr3_aa: CASSPQGALPNQPQHF
v_call: TRBV11-2; j_call: TRBJ1-2; d_call: NA; clone_size: NA; cdr3_nt: TGTGCCAGCAGCTTAGGGGGAGGAAAAGTCGGCTATGGCTACACCTTC; cdr3_aa: CASSLGGGKVGYGYTF
v_call: TRBV25-1; j_call: TRBJ2-1; d_call: NA; clone_size: NA; cdr3_nt: TGTGCCAGCAGTGAGGTGGGATTCTACTACAATGAGCAGTTCTTC; cdr3_aa: CASSEVGFYYNEQFF
v_call: TRBV10-2; j_call: TRBJ1-5; d_call: TRBD1; clone_size: once; cdr3_nt: TGCGCCAGCAGTGACAGGGGGGGCAATCAGCCCCAGCATTTT; cdr3_aa: CASSDRGGNQPQHF